The 11 T cell receptor beta chains below come from one sample, sequenced in a study of cytomegalovirus exposure and HLA in healthy donors. Amplification used 60 Vbeta primers and 13 Jbeta primers. TCRdb keeps only in-frame clones here, not all; method: immunoSEQ multiplex PCR. This sample carries more than 110,000 clones, over 60% of them seen once, and the ten largest clones take more than 0.9%. The source material was PBMCs. Source of these receptors: a male donor in good health and CMV-seropositive.

This sequence joins TRBV7-2 and TRBJ2-2; no definite D call. Germline CDR1 is SGHTA and CDR2 is FQGNSA. This CDR3 is 14 amino acids long. Trimming removed 8 bases from V and 0 bases from J, with 10 bases in between. In nucleotides, the CDR3 is TGTGCCAGCTCGGTACAGACGAACACCGGGGAGCTGTTTTTT. Translated: CASSVQTNTGELFF. Drawing the rest from reference TRBV7-2 and TRBJ2-2, the complete variable domain is GAGVSQSPSNKVTEKGKDVELRCDPISGHTALYWYRQSLGQGLEFLIYFQGNSAPDKSGLPSDRFSAERTGGSVSTLTIQRTQQEDSAVYLCASSVQTNTGELFFGEGSRLTVL.

V and J are TRBV6-1 and TRBJ2-1, with TRBD2 matching over 9 bases. J gave up 6 bases and V 6 bases, and 6 bases lay outside the gene matches. Germline V gives CDR1 MNHNS, CDR2 SASEGT. The CDR3 consists of 14 residues. The CDR3 loop is CASRLIAGVNEQFF. CDR3 in DNA: TGTGCCAGCAGGTTAATAGCGGGGGTCAATGAGCAGTTCTTC.

V gene TRBV10-3 combines with J gene TRBJ1-1, with 8 positions matching TRBD1. The CDR3 totals 13 residues. Germline values: CDR1 ENHRY, CDR2 SYGVKD. Losses at the gene ends were 6 bases for V and 3 bases for J; bases not matched to a gene: 3. CDR3 residues: CAIRTGADTEAFF. CDR3 DNA: TGTGCCATCAGGACAGGGGCGGACACTGAAGCTTTCTTT.

This clone has a single count. The chain links TRBV20-1 to TRBJ1-2; possibly TRBD1 for D (6 bases). Germline CDR1 reads DFQATT; CDR2 reads SNEGSKA (reference sequence). This CDR3 contains 11 residues. Trimming stripped 6 bases from V and 4 bases from J, with 9 bases between. CDR3 loop: CSAGHPYGYTF. The DNA for the CDR3 is TGCAGTGCGGGACACCCCTATGGCTACACCTTC.

V and J are TRBV11-2 and TRBJ2-1; TRBD1 matches at 9 bases. Trimming cost V 5 bases and J 3 bases; bases outside gene matches: 8. Germline loops: CDR1 SGHAT, CDR2 FQNNGV. The CDR3 has 16 residues. The CDR3 DNA reads TGTGCCAGCAGCCCCCCGGGACAGGGAATCTACAATGAGCAGTTCTTC. Translating gives CASSPPGQGIYNEQFF. Full variable domain (rest looked up from reference TRBV11-2 and TRBJ2-1): EAGVAQSPRYKIIEKRQSVAFWCNPISGHATLYWYQQILGQGPKLLIQFQNNGVVDDSQLPKDRFSAERLKGVDSTLKIQPAKLEDSAVYLCASSPPGQGIYNEQFFGPGTRLTVL.

The chain has TRBV7-8 and TRBJ2-3; TRBD1 matches at 9 bases. Germline trimming cut 5 bases from V and 5 bases from J; bases unmatched to any gene: 11. CDR1 SGHVS and CDR2 FQNEAQ come from the germline V gene. The CDR3 consists of 16 residues. As DNA, the CDR3 is TGTGCCAGCAGCCCGGGACAGGGTGGGGGGGGAGATACGCAGTATTTT. This translates into CASSPGQGGGGDTQYF.

This sequence joins TRBV18 and TRBJ1-1, with a weak D call TRBD1 (5 bases). The CDR3 totals 13 residues. The germline V gene encodes CDR1 KGHSH and CDR2 LQKENI. Trimming removed 5 bases at V and 1 base at J, with 8 bases between. CDR3 DNA sequence: TGTGCCAGCTCATCGACAGAGAACACTGAAGCTTTCTTT. Residues: CASSSTENTEAFF.

This chain links TRBV30 with TRBJ1-3; 7 positions agree with TRBD1. The CDR3 extends over 13 amino acids. The V gene's germline CDR1 is GTSNPN and CDR2 SVGIG (reference sequence). The V segment lost 8 bases and the J segment 0 bases; nucleotides outside the gene matches: 4. The CDR3 region has the DNA TGTGCCAGAGGACAGGACTCTGGAAACACCATATATTTT. Translating gives CARGQDSGNTIYF.

V is TRBV6-6 and J is TRBJ2-7; 8 positions match TRBD2. The germline CDR1 and CDR2 sequences are MNHNY and SVGAGI (reference sequence). Trimming cost V 6 bases and J 4 bases; bases outside gene matches: 11. CDR3 size: 15 residues. Here the CDR3 reads CASSYPGLGRYEQYF. CDR3 DNA: TGTGCCAGCAGCTACCCGGGACTAGGGAGGTACGAGCAGTACTTC.

The chain uses TRBV5-1 and TRBJ1-2; TRBD1 matches at 8 bases. Germline CDR1 and CDR2: SGHRS and YFSETQ. The CDR3 extends over 15 amino acids. V dropped 3 bases and J dropped 5; count of bases not matched to a gene: 9. CDR3 amino acids: CASSSSGGDGYGYTF. As DNA, the CDR3 is TGCGCCAGCAGCTCATCAGGGGGCGATGGGTATGGCTACACCTTC. Using reference TRBV5-1 and TRBJ1-2 for the parts outside the CDR3, the full variable domain is KAGVTQTPRYLIKTRGQQVTLSCSPISGHRSVSWYQQTPGQGLQFLFEYFSETQRNKGNFPGRFSGRQFSNSRSEMNVSTLELGDSALYLCASSSSGGDGYGYTFGSGTRLTVV.

The chain employs TRBV5-4 and TRBJ2-4; TRBD1 agrees at 9 bases. Germline V gene sequence: CDR1 SGHNT, CDR2 YYREEE (reference sequence). CDR3 size: 17 residues. V lost 0 bases to trimming and J lost 6 bases; unmatched junction nucleotides: 10. The CDR3 loop is CASSLVPRTGVGNIQYF. The CDR3 nucleotides read TGTGCCAGCAGCTTGGTACCCCGGACAGGGGTCGGAAACATTCAGTACTTC.